Listed below are T cell receptor beta chains from one sample, sequenced in a study of T cell repertoires in cytomegalovirus infection. Each CDR3 protein is one row after TCRdb ran MiXCR on the reads. This sample has approximately 990,000 distinct CDR3 sequences; about a third occur once, and the top ten carry 13%. Their specific antigens are unknown. Sequencing used cultured CD8+ T cells from PBMCs, obtained from culture after CMV antigen stimulation. The receptors here all came from a human donor in good health (CMV status not recorded). Some clones in this sample may be carry-over from other donors' samples. Each CDR3 is given with its conserved first and last residue. A clone size is listed for some rows: how often the clone was seen (once, few, many), or a class if it is expanded.

size: few; J: TRBJ1-5; V: TRBV6-5; CDR3: CASSKQGARQPQHF
size: NA; J: TRBJ1-1; V: TRBV11-3; CDR3: CASSLQGDPEAFF
size: NA; J: TRBJ1-1; V: TRBV28; CDR3: CASSLYLGEMNTEAFF
size: few; J: TRBJ2-7; V: TRBV7-7; CDR3: CASSLAPDTYEQYF
size: few; J: TRBJ1-1; V: TRBV12-3/TRBV12-4; CDR3: CASSPPGLVMNTEAFF
size: NA; J: TRBJ1-5; V: TRBV4-1; CDR3: CASSQEPKDQPQHF
size: NA; J: TRBJ2-1; V: TRBV4-2; CDR3: CASSQGEGTRPYNEQFF
size: many; J: TRBJ2-7; V: TRBV7-6; CDR3: CASSRVGSSYEQYF
size: few; J: TRBJ1-5; V: TRBV5-6; CDR3: CASSWSRDRAANQPQHF
size: few; J: TRBJ1-2; V: TRBV7-9; CDR3: CASSFPGRDDYGYTF
size: few; J: TRBJ2-7; V: TRBV12-3/TRBV12-4; CDR3: CASSLAGTLWEQYF
size: NA; J: TRBJ1-2; V: TRBV7-6; CDR3: CASSSTGQTNLLYGYTF
size: many; J: TRBJ2-5; V: TRBV7-8; CDR3: CASSLGGTARETQYF
size: NA; J: TRBJ1-3; V: TRBV7-9; CDR3: CASSYRDHSGNTIYF
size: few; J: TRBJ1-5; V: TRBV2; CDR3: CASSATGPNSNQPQHF
size: few; J: TRBJ2-1; V: TRBV7-3; CDR3: CASSDPRYHNEQFF
size: NA; J: TRBJ2-3; V: TRBV7-6; CDR3: CASSPGRTIQYF
size: medium-sized; J: TRBJ2-1; V: TRBV12-3/TRBV12-4; CDR3: CASRASLYNEQFF
size: NA; J: TRBJ2-1; V: TRBV20-1; CDR3: CSARIAGSYNEQFF
size: NA; J: TRBJ2-3; V: TRBV27; CDR3: CASTRGLIGADTQYF
size: few; J: TRBJ2-1; V: TRBV14; CDR3: CASSRKLSSYNEQFF
size: NA; J: TRBJ1-5; V: TRBV28; CDR3: CASSSSVNQPQHF
size: few; J: TRBJ2-2; V: TRBV6-5; CDR3: CASSSQITTGPGYDGELFF
size: NA; J: TRBJ2-3; V: TRBV7-9; CDR3: CASSATSGLRTDTQYF
size: NA; J: TRBJ2-3; V: TRBV6-4; CDR3: CASSDSGSSGWDTQYF
size: NA; J: TRBJ1-6; V: TRBV28; CDR3: CASTYLTSGARSPLHF
size: NA; J: TRBJ2-7; V: TRBV2; CDR3: CAVTGPMSYEQYF
size: NA; J: TRBJ1-3; V: TRBV12-5; CDR3: CASGLTSSGNTIYF
size: few; J: TRBJ2-1; V: TRBV19; CDR3: CASSIDAAYNEQFF
size: few; J: TRBJ2-7; V: TRBV6-5; CDR3: CASSYSGRGHEQYF
size: NA; J: TRBJ1-2; V: TRBV4-3; CDR3: CASSQDGTIGYGYTF
size: NA; J: TRBJ2-1; V: TRBV3-1; CDR3: CASSQGLASNEQFF
size: many; J: TRBJ2-2; V: TRBV7-9; CDR3: CASSPRPGGIGELFF
size: many; J: TRBJ2-7; V: TRBV4-1; CDR3: CASSQRQRGVYEQYF
size: NA; J: TRBJ2-1; V: TRBV12-3/TRBV12-4; CDR3: CASNNHYNEQFF
size: NA; J: TRBJ1-1; V: TRBV7-8; CDR3: CASSPGRNLNTEAFF
size: NA; J: TRBJ2-3; V: TRBV7-6; CDR3: CASSFRREGGTDTQYF
size: NA; J: TRBJ1-1; V: TRBV18; CDR3: CASSPSRAEAFF
size: NA; J: TRBJ2-3; V: TRBV3-1; CDR3: CASSAESSDTQYF
size: few; J: TRBJ1-3; V: TRBV4-1; CDR3: CASSQSHRQRAMDGNTIYF
size: many; J: TRBJ1-6; V: TRBV4-2; CDR3: CASSQDEGTGQSPLHF
size: once; J: TRBJ2-7; V: TRBV7-6; CDR3: CASSLDGEPGNEQYF
size: NA; J: TRBJ1-1; V: TRBV5-5; CDR3: CASSFRVGRGANTEAFF
size: NA; J: TRBJ2-5; V: TRBV7-9; CDR3: CASSFLSGGQTQYF
size: NA; J: TRBJ1-1; V: TRBV7-9; CDR3: CASSPDRDYWNTEAFF
size: NA; J: TRBJ1-3; V: TRBV5-1; CDR3: CASSFGEITGNTIYF
size: few; J: TRBJ2-7; V: TRBV3-1; CDR3: CASSQEGSSYEQYF
size: few; J: TRBJ2-1; V: TRBV5-1; CDR3: CASSLQRGREYNEQFF
size: NA; J: TRBJ2-2; V: TRBV4-2; CDR3: CASSQFEGPTLTGELFF
size: many; J: TRBJ1-4; V: TRBV18; CDR3: CASSLHRAPNEKLFF
size: few; J: TRBJ1-5; V: TRBV27; CDR3: CASSPGQYIQPQHF
size: many; J: TRBJ2-1; V: TRBV28; CDR3: CASTLGAGIHNEQFF
size: NA; J: TRBJ1-1; V: TRBV10-3; CDR3: CAISLSQGGHNMNTEAFF